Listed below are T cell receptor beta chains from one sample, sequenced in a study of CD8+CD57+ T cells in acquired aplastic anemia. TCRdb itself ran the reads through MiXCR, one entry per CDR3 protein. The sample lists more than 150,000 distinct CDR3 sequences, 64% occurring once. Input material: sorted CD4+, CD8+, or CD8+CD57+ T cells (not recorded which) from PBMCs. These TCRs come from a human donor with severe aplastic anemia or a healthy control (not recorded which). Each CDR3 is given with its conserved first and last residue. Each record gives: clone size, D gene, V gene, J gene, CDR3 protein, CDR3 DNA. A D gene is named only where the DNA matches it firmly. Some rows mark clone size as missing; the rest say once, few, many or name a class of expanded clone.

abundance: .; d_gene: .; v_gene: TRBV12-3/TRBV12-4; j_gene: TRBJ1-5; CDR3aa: CASSLAGNSNQPQHF; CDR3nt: TGTGCCAGCAGTTTAGCAGGGAATAGCAATCAGCCCCAGCATTTT
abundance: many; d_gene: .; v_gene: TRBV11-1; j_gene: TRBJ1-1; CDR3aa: CASSPYVGREAFF; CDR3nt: TGTGCCAGCAGCCCTTATGTAGGGCGCGAAGCTTTCTTT
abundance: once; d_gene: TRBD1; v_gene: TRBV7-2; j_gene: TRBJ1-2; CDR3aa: CASSAVGTGDNYGYTF; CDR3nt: TGTGCCAGCAGCGCGGTGGGGACAGGCGACAACTATGGCTACACCTTC
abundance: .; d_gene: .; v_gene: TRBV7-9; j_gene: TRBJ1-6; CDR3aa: CASSLHKGANSPLHF; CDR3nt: TGTGCCAGCAGCCTCCACAAGGGCGCGAATTCACCCCTCCACTTT
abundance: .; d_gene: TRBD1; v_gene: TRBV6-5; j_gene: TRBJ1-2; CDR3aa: CASSKDRGYSF; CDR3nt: TGTGCCAGCAGTAAGGACAGGGGCTACTCCTTC
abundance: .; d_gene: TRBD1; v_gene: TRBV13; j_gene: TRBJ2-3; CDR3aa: CASRLKTGGPDTQYF; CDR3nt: TGTGCCAGCAGACTAAAGACAGGGGGCCCAGATACGCAGTATTTT
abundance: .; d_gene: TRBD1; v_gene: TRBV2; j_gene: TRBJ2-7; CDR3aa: CASNTGVLYEQYF; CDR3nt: TGTGCCAGCAACACAGGGGTCCTCTACGAGCAGTACTTC
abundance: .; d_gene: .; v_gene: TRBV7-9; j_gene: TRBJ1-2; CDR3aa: CASSLVLDANYGYTF; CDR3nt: TGTGCCAGCAGCTTGGTGTTGGACGCAAACTATGGCTACACCTTC
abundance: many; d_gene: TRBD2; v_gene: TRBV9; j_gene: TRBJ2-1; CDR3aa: CASSVGAGEDYEQFF; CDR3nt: TGTGCCAGCAGCGTAGGAGCGGGGGAGGACTATGAGCAGTTCTTC
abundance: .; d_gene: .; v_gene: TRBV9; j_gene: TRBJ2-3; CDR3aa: CANSAAMTSTDTQYF; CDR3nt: TGTGCCAACAGCGCGGCCATGACTAGTACAGATACGCAGTATTTT
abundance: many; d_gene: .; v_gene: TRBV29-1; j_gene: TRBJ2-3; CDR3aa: CSVGGGADTQYF; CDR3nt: TGCAGCGTTGGAGGGGGGGCAGATACGCAGTATTTT
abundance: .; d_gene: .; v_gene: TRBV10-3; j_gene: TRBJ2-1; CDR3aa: CAISGGKQEQFF; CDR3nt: TGTGCCATCAGTGGGGGAAAACAGGAGCAGTTCTTC
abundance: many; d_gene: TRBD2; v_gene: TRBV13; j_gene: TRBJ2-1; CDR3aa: CASSLGAGGSYNEQFF; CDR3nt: TGTGCCAGCAGCTTAGGGGCGGGGGGGTCCTACAATGAGCAGTTCTTC
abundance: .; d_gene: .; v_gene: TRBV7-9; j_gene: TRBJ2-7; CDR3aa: CASSLDVGYEQYF; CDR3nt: TGTGCCAGCAGCTTAGATGTGGGCTACGAGCAGTACTTC
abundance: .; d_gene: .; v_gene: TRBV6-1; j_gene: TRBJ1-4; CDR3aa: CASKAQRSEKLFF; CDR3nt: TGTGCCAGCAAGGCGCAACGGTCCGAAAAACTGTTTTTT
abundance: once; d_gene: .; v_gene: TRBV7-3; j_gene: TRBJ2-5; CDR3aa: CASSLGSGHGKWTQYF; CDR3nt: TGTGCCAGCAGCTTAGGGTCAGGACATGGGAAGTGGACCCAGTACTTC
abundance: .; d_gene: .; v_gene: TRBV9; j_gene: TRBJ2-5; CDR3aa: CASSPRVAGQSYQETQYF; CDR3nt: TGTGCCAGCAGCCCCCGGGTAGCGGGACAGTCGTACCAAGAGACCCAGTACTTC
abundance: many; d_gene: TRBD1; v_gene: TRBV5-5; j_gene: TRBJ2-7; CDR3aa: CASSPTGGGYEQYF; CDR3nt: TGTGCCAGCAGTCCGACAGGGGGCGGCTACGAGCAGTACTTC
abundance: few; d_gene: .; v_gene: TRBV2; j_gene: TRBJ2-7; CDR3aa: CASSELYEQYF; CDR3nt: TGTGCCAGCAGTGAGTTGTACGAGCAGTACTTC
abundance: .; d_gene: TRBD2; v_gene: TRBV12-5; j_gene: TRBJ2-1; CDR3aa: CASTLGGRDEQFF; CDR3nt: TGTGCCAGCACTCTGGGGGGGAGGGATGAGCAGTTCTTC